This TCR beta chain was sequenced during a study of blood T cell repertoires in COVID-19. The V gene end was trimmed by 0 bases and the J gene end by 4 bases; junction bases not matched to a gene: 5. CDR3 length: 17 residues. From germline, CDR1 is MGHRA and CDR2 YSYEKL. Here immunoSEQ multiplex PCR was the method, and the copy in TCRdb shows in-frame clones only, minus some. The sample shows over 100,000 clones, roughly 84% of them seen only once. The sequence was collected from a woman aged 25 to 39 who had recovered from COVID-19. The sample taken for sequencing was PBMCs or T cells enriched from blood (not recorded which). The V and J genes are TRBV4-1 and TRBJ2-1, with 11 bases matching TRBD2. CDR3 sequence (DNA): TGCGCCAGCAGCCAAGATCGGCTAGCGGGGGGATACAATGAGCAGTTCTTC. It translates to CASSQDRLAGGYNEQFF.